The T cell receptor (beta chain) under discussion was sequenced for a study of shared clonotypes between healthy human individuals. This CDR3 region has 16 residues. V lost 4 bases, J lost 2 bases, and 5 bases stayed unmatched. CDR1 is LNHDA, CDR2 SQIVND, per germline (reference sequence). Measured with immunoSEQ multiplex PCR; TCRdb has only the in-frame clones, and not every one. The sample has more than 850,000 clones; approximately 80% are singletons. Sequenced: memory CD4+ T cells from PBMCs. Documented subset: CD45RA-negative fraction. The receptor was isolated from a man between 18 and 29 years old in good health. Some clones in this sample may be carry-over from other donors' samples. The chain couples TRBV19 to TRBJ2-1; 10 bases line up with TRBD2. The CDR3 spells CASSNLAGGPYNEQFF. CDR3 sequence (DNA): TGTGCCAGTAGTAATTTAGCGGGAGGACCCTACAATGAGCAGTTCTTC. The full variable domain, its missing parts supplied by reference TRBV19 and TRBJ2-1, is DGGITQSPKYLFRKEGQNVTLSCEQNLNHDAMYWYRQDPGQGLRLIYYSQIVNDFQKGDIAEGYSVSREKKESFPLTVTSAQKNPTAFYLCASSNLAGGPYNEQFFGPGTRLTVL.